The 23 T cell receptor beta chains below come from one sample, sequenced in a study of blood T cell repertoires in COVID-19. The table came from immunoSEQ multiplex PCR; TCRdb's copy has only in-frame clones and leaves some out. The sample shows roughly 250,000 clones, about 80% of them seen only once. The sample was peripheral blood. Source of these receptors: a woman older than 75 with acute or convalescent COVID-19.

This clone occurred a few times. The chain joins TRBV18 to TRBJ2-1; TRBD2 matches at 8 bases. With 6 bases clipped from V and 0 bases from J, the junction kept 7 bases outside the gene matches. Germline CDR1 is KGHSH and CDR2 is LQKENI. The CDR3 is 16 residues long. The CDR3 DNA reads TGTGCCAGCTCCCGCCAGCTAGCGGGCTCCTACAATGAGCAGTTCTTC. This gives the protein CASSRQLAGSYNEQFF.

The chain couples TRBV18 to TRBJ1-1; D is unresolved. This CDR3 comprises 15 residues. Germline CDR1 is KGHSH and CDR2 is LQKENI. Deletions cut 0 bases from V and 4 bases from J, with 12 bases between. CDR3 sequence (DNA): TGTGCCAGCTCACCACCGAGTGTTTCAAGCACTGAAGCTTTCTTT. Residues: CASSPPSVSSTEAFF.

The chain carries TRBV15 and TRBJ2-1, with TRBD2 matching 9 bases. CDR1 LNHNV and CDR2 YYDKDF come from the germline V gene (reference sequence). The V gene end was trimmed by 0 bases and the J gene end by 4 bases; junction bases not matched to a gene: 7. The CDR3 has 17 amino acids. The CDR3 protein is CATSRDHGGGVYNEQFF. CDR3 in DNA: TGTGCCACCAGCAGAGATCATGGCGGGGGGGTTTACAATGAGCAGTTCTTC.

The chain employs TRBV27 and TRBJ1-5, with 8 bases aligning to TRBD1. The CDR3 runs to 15 residues. The junction had 9 bases not matched to a gene; V was cut back by 5 bases and J by 6 bases. Looked up from germline, CDR1 is MNHEY and CDR2 is SMNVEV (reference sequence). CDR3 protein: CASSPWTGLGQPQHF. CDR3 nucleotide sequence: TGTGCCAGCAGTCCCTGGACAGGGTTGGGTCAGCCCCAGCATTTT.

Comments on this clone: Other nucleotide sequences from this sample produce the same CDR3. J is TRBJ1-1 and V is TRBV15; perhaps TRBD1 as D (5 bases). V was shortened by 0 bases and J by 5 bases, with 10 bases between the two germline ends. Per the germline V gene, CDR1 is LNHNV and CDR2 is YYDKDF (reference sequence). The CDR3 totals 14 residues. The CDR3 loop reads CATSRDRGRTEAFF. In DNA, the CDR3 is TGTGCCACCAGCAGAGATCGGGGGAGGACTGAAGCTTTCTTT.

This clone is a singleton in its sample. This chain joins TRBV4-2 and TRBJ1-5; tentative D call: TRBD1 (6 bases). CDR3 length: 17 residues. The germline gives CDR1 LGHNA, CDR2 YNFKEQ. V shed 0 bases and J shed 0 bases, with 12 bases lying between them. CDR3 sequence reads: CASSQERDTYSNQPQHF. The CDR3 DNA reads as TGTGCCAGCAGCCAAGAAAGGGACACTTATAGCAATCAGCCCCAGCATTTT.

V gene TRBV28 combines with J gene TRBJ2-1; D might be TRBD1 (6 bases). This CDR3 comprises 15 residues. Looked up from germline, CDR1 is MDHEN and CDR2 is SYDVKM. Trimming shortened V by 3 bases and J by 5 bases, and 14 bases separated the two germline ends. CDR3 bases: TGTGCCAGCAGTTTCAGGGACATACTAAACAATGAGCAGTTCTTC. This gives the protein CASSFRDILNNEQFF.

The V call is TRBV28, the J call TRBJ1-1; maybe TRBD1 (5 bases). The V end lost 7 bases, the J end lost 0 bases, and 15 bases lay between the germline ends. CDR3 length: 15 residues. Germline CDR1 and CDR2: MDHEN and SYDVKM. CDR3 DNA sequence: TGTGCCAGCAACCCCGTAGACAGAATGAACACTGAAGCTTTCTTT. This sequence encodes CASNPVDRMNTEAFF.

The V and J genes are TRBV3-1 (or the pseudogene TRBV3-2) and TRBJ2-4; D is possibly TRBD1 (6 bases). Germline CDR1 and CDR2: LGHDT and YNNKEL (reference sequence). The CDR3 extends over 16 amino acids. V lost 2 bases and J lost 8, with 19 bases in between. The CDR3 bases are TGTGCCAGCAGCCAATACTACACGAGGAACAGGGACATTCAGTACTTC. Residues: CASSQYYTRNRDIQYF.

J is TRBJ2-7 and V is TRBV27; weak D call: TRBD1 (6 bases). There are 15 residues in the CDR3. In germline, CDR1 is MNHEY, CDR2 SMNVEV (reference sequence). V was shortened by 2 bases and J by 6 bases, with 17 bases between the two germline ends. The CDR3: CASSLGGRVGSEQYF. Written as DNA, the CDR3 is TGTGCCAGCAGTTTAGGGGGCAGGGTGGGTAGCGAGCAGTACTTC.

This clone was observed a handful of times. The chain links TRBV2 to TRBJ2-7, with 8 bases identical to TRBD1. The trim removed 6 bases at V and 3 bases at J, leaving 4 bases unmatched. This CDR3 comprises 13 residues. Germline-derived CDR1 and CDR2 are SNHLY and FYNNEI. CDR3 amino acids: CASSRQGNYEQYF. The CDR3 DNA reads TGTGCCAGCAGCAGACAGGGGAACTACGAGCAGTACTTC.

This chain joins TRBV9 and TRBJ1-2; 10 nucleotides match TRBD1. The length of the CDR3 is 15 residues. Germline-derived CDR1 and CDR2 are SGDLS and YYNGEE. The V gene end was trimmed by 2 bases and the J gene end by 8 bases; junction bases not matched to a gene: 9. CDR3 amino acids: CASSVGPGQGKGYTF. The CDR3 nucleotides read TGTGCCAGCAGCGTTGGGCCGGGACAGGGGAAGGGCTACACCTTC.

The J gene is TRBJ1-3, the V gene TRBV2; perhaps TRBD1 as D (6 bases). Germline V gives CDR1 SNHLY, CDR2 FYNNEI. This CDR3 spans 12 amino acids. The germline V and J ends were trimmed by 6 bases and 14 bases, with 17 bases remaining between them. CDR3 in DNA: TGTGCCAGCAGCGATCAGGGGCTTGGGTTATATTTT. Its protein is CASSDQGLGLYF.

The J gene is TRBJ2-7, the V gene TRBV5-1; 7 bases are a match to TRBD1. V was clipped by 5 bases and J by 3 bases; unmatched bases: 11. Per germline, CDR1 SGHRS and CDR2 YFSETQ. CDR3 length: 15 residues. The CDR3 DNA follows: TGCGCCAGCAGGTTCCAGGGACAGACCCACTACGAGCAGTACTTC. The encoded protein is CASRFQGQTHYEQYF. The variable domain in full, completed from reference TRBV5-1 and TRBJ2-7, reads KAGVTQTPRYLIKTRGQQVTLSCSPISGHRSVSWYQQTPGQGLQFLFEYFSETQRNKGNFPGRFSGRQFSNSRSEMNVSTLELGDSALYLCASRFQGQTHYEQYFGPGTRLTVT.

V and J are TRBV28 and TRBJ1-5; TRBD1 aligns across 10 bases. CDR1 is MDHEN, CDR2 SYDVKM, per germline. The V segment lost 6 bases and the J segment 5 bases; nucleotides outside the gene matches: 10. This CDR3 contains 16 residues. This CDR3 reads CASSPGTGVRHQPQHF. For the CDR3, the DNA is TGTGCCAGCAGCCCCGGGACAGGGGTACGCCATCAGCCCCAGCATTTT.

This chain links TRBV6-5 with TRBJ1-1; 11 bases agree with TRBD1. Trimming took 8 bases from V and 5 from J; bases not matched to a gene: 10. Germline V gene lookup returns CDR1 MNHEY and CDR2 SVGAGI. This CDR3 contains 15 residues. The CDR3 region is CASSLDRGRGTEAFF. CDR3 DNA sequence: TGTGCCAGCTCCCTGGACAGGGGGCGGGGAACTGAAGCTTTCTTT.

The chain is built from TRBV3-1 (or the pseudogene TRBV3-2) and TRBJ2-2; 9 bases match TRBD2. V shed 1 base and J 5 bases; nucleotides not matched to a gene: 14. Germline V gene data show CDR1 as LGHDT and CDR2 as YNNKEL (reference sequence). This CDR3 is 19 amino acids long. CDR3 protein: CASSQAPRGRGGQTGELFF. In DNA, the CDR3 is TGTGCCAGCAGCCAAGCCCCCCGGGGGCGGGGGGGACAAACCGGGGAGCTGTTTTTT.

This chain joins TRBV7-8 and TRBJ2-7; unclear D gene. This CDR3 region has 13 residues. CDR1 and CDR2 (germline): SGHVS, FQNEAQ. V was cut by 5 bases and J by 4 bases, with 12 bases left in between. CDR3 DNA: TGTGCCAGCAGCCGCACATCATATTACGAGCAGTACTTC. This gives the protein CASSRTSYYEQYF. The complete variable domain, with remaining parts taken from reference TRBV7-8 and TRBJ2-7, reads GAGVSQSPRYKVAKRGQDVALRCDPISGHVSLFWYQQALGQGPEFLTYFQNEAQLDKSGLPSDRFFAERPEGSVSTLKIQRTQQEDSAVYLCASSRTSYYEQYFGPGTRLTVT.

The table lists this clone with a count of one. J is TRBJ2-3 and V is TRBV5-4, with D possibly matching TRBD2 (5 bases). The ends were cut back, 3 bases at V and 1 base at J, with 9 bases in the middle. CDR1 and CDR2 from the germline V gene are SGHNT and YYREEE (reference sequence). The CDR3 has 14 amino acids. The CDR3: CASSWAGGTDTQYF. DNA of the CDR3: TGTGCCAGCAGCTGGGCGGGCGGCACAGATACGCAGTATTTT.

The V and J genes are TRBV5-1 and TRBJ1-2; perhaps TRBD1 as D (6 bases). The CDR3 covers 13 residues. The germline CDR1 and CDR2 sequences are SGHRS and YFSETQ. V was shortened by 5 bases and J by 4 bases, with 12 bases between the two germline ends. The CDR3 coding sequence is TGCGCCAGCAGTTCCGGGACATCCTATGGCTACACCTTC. Its translation is CASSSGTSYGYTF.

The V gene is TRBV25-1, the J gene TRBJ2-1; 9 nucleotides line up with TRBD2. J was trimmed by 9 bases and V by 4 bases; bases with no gene match: 10. The CDR3 has 15 residues. The germline gives CDR1 MGHDK, CDR2 SYGVNS. CDR3 DNA: TGTGCCAGCAGTGCATCGCGGGGGGGCTATACTGAGCAGTTCTTC. Protein sequence: CASSASRGGYTEQFF. The full variable domain, completed using reference TRBV25-1 and TRBJ2-1, is EADIYQTPRYLVIGTGKKITLECSQTMGHDKMYWYQQDPGMELHLIHYSYGVNSTEKGDLSSESTVSRIRTEHFPLTLESARPSHTSQYLCASSASRGGYTEQFFGPGTRLTVL.

CDR3 sequence reads: CASTNPGTGVYYGYTF. DNA for the CDR3: TGTGCCAGCACCAACCCTGGGACAGGGGTTTACTATGGCTACACCTTC. This chain uses TRBV28 with TRBJ1-2; the match to TRBD1 covers 10 bases. There are 16 residues in the CDR3. Germline-derived CDR1 and CDR2 are MDHEN and SYDVKM. V shed 7 bases, J shed 3 bases, and the junction held 11 bases outside the gene matches.

The rearrangement links TRBV14 to TRBJ2-5; TRBD1 aligns across 7 bases. The CDR3 runs to 15 residues. Per germline, CDR1 SGHDN and CDR2 FVKESK. Trimming took 4 bases from V and 2 from J; bases not matched to a gene: 7. CDR3 residues: CASSPVSGGQETQYF. The CDR3 bases are TGTGCCAGCAGCCCAGTTTCAGGGGGACAAGAGACCCAGTACTTC.